The sequence of this T cell receptor beta chain was determined in a study of T cell clonality in common variable immunodeficiency. Whole-study results and caveats: Reportedly, TCR beta sequences from common variable immunodeficiency showed fewer deletions and N-nucleotide insertions. T cell subpopulation sequencing would be needed to explain CVID clonality.

This table comes from immunoSEQ multiplex PCR, and its TCRdb copy is limited to in-frame clones, with some not included. Observed in the sample are approximately 81,000 clones, none of them singletons. This clone was recorded at least ten times. Its target is not known. The read comes to an end 3 residues before the CDR3 does, leaving the germline J gene to fill in the end. J was trimmed by 4 bases and V by 7 bases; bases with no gene match: 9. Germline V gives CDR1 LNHDA, CDR2 SQIVND (reference sequence). CDR3 size: 15 residues. Sequenced sample: peripheral blood mononuclear cells. This TCR came from a person aged 18 to 70 in good health. The genes are TRBV19 and TRBJ2-2; TRBD1 matches 7 bases. The chain's CDR3 is CASNPSDRSTGELFF. Incomplete CDR3 DNA: TGTGCCAGTAACCCATCGGACAGGAGCACCGGGGAG. The variable domain in full, completed from reference TRBV19 and TRBJ2-2, reads DGGITQSPKYLFRKEGQNVTLSCEQNLNHDAMYWYRQDPGQGLRLIYYSQIVNDFQKGDIAEGYSVSREKKESFPLTVTSAQKNPTAFYLCASNPSDRSTGELFFGEGSRLTVL.